This record looks at one T cell receptor (beta chain) sequence and its context. Cohorts were determined from participant-reported clinical history. Original methodology: By means of reference gene primer amplification, nucleated cell counts were estimated. This table comes from immunoSEQ multiplex PCR, and its TCRdb copy is limited to in-frame clones, with some not included. D and trimming were read from the DNA, whereas the V and J calls and clone size are those reported in that table. Of some 170,000 clones listed, approximately 80% are singletons. The entry originates in a study of blood T cell repertoires in COVID-19. Study-level information: The cDNA or gDNA used as material had been derived from T cells, B-cell-depleted T cells, or PBMCs.

Germline lookup yields CDR1 SGHRS and CDR2 YFSETQ. Trimming removed 0 bases at V and 8 bases at J, with 8 bases between. The CDR3 sequence is 12 residues long. J is TRBJ1-2 and V is TRBV5-1, with D maybe TRBD1 (6 bases). Sequenced material: PBMCs or T cells enriched from blood (not recorded which). The origin of this receptor is a man in his forties or fifties who had recovered from COVID-19. CDR3: CASSLGQEGYTF. CDR3 bases: TGCGCCAGCAGCTTGGGACAGGAGGGCTACACCTTC. The full variable domain, rest sourced from reference TRBV5-1 and TRBJ1-2, is KAGVTQTPRYLIKTRGQQVTLSCSPISGHRSVSWYQQTPGQGLQFLFEYFSETQRNKGNFPGRFSGRQFSNSRSEMNVSTLELGDSALYLCASSLGQEGYTFGSGTRLTVV.